The entry that follows covers one T cell receptor beta chain sequence. Its antigen is currently unknown. Template switching by 5'RACE produced TCR cDNA, adding a universal primer site and UMIs. TCRdb fed the 5' RACE reads into MiXCR, producing one record per CDR3 protein. The top ten hold 18% of the sample, which has around 310,000 distinct CDR3 sequences, 8.7% seen once. This sample is drawn from a study of T cells after yellow fever vaccination. Findings and caveats of the study: Subsequent booster samples again held most clones from primary vaccination (96% CD4, 85% to 90% CD8). Although the secondary response was weaker, it peaked faster, at day 5 versus 15. Just a small share of clonotypes turned up in the CD4 compartment as well as the CD8 compartment.

This sequence was found in a young man who received the YFV17D yellow fever vaccine. This material consisted of PBMCs, taken on the day of the first yellow fever vaccination.

CDR3: CAWIGLAGLTGELFF. As DNA, the CDR3 is TGTGCCTGGATCGGACTAGCGGGGCTCACCGGGGAGCTGTTTTTT. The chain has TRBV30 and TRBJ2-2; 12 bases are a match to TRBD2. Germline V gives CDR1 GTSNPN, CDR2 SVGIG (reference sequence). The trim removed 4 bases at V and 4 bases at J, leaving 4 bases unmatched. This CDR3 comprises 15 residues.